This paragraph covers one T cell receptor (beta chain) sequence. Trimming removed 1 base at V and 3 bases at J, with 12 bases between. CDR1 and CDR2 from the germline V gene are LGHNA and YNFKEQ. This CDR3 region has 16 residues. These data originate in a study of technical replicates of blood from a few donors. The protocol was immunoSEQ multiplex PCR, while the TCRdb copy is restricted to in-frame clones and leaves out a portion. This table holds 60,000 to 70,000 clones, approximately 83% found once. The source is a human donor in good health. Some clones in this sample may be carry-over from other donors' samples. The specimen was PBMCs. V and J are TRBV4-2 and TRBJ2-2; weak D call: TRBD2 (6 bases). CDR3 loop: CASSQGTGGDTGELFF. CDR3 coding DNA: TGTGCCAGCAGCCAAGGAACCGGGGGAGACACCGGGGAGCTGTTTTTT.